The clone carrying this T cell receptor beta chain was recorded only once. The CDR3 contains 14 residues. Germline CDR1 and CDR2: SGHAT and FQNNGV. Trimming pared 2 bases from V and 8 bases from J, leaving 13 bases between. Clones were read by immunoSEQ multiplex PCR, and TCRdb kept only the in-frame ones, dropping some. The sample gives about 93,000 clones, 88% of which show up once; approximately 14% is in the top ten. This entry is derived from a study of control samples from healthy donors and cancer patients. The receptor was derived from a woman between 70 and 85 years old in good health. The sequencing input was blood. J is TRBJ2-1 and V is TRBV11-2; possible D gene TRBD1, 7 bases. DNA for the CDR3: TGTGCCAGCAGCTTATGGCAGGGGGGCTATGAGCAGTTCTTC. It codes for CASSLWQGGYEQFF.